The next 23 T cell receptor beta chains were all read from a single sample in a study of blood T cell repertoires in COVID-19. The repertoire was sequenced with immunoSEQ multiplex PCR; TCRdb's copy has only in-frame clones and lacks some. The table includes 35,000 to 50,000 clones, around nine tenths detected once. The sequenced sample was peripheral blood. The receptor source for this set is a human donor in a cohort sampled during active COVID-19.

The V and J genes are TRBV2 and TRBJ2-1; D possibly corresponds to TRBD2 (6 bases). Germline lookup yields CDR1 SNHLY and CDR2 FYNNEI. V was clipped by 7 bases and J by 6 bases, with 7 bases between them. The CDR3 is 11 amino acids. The CDR3 region is CASTGSNEQFF. In nucleotides, the CDR3 is TGTGCCAGCACCGGGAGCAATGAGCAGTTCTTC. Together with reference TRBV2 and TRBJ2-1, the CDR3 gives the full variable domain: EPEVTQTPSHQVTQMGQEVILRCVPISNHLYFYWYRQILGQKVEFLVSFYNNEISEKSEIFDDQFSVERPDGSNFTLKIRSTKLEDSAMYFCASTGSNEQFFGPGTRLTVL.

This chain links TRBV4-1 with TRBJ1-5; 9 bases map to TRBD1. The CDR3 totals 15 residues. Germline CDR1 reads MGHRA; CDR2 reads YSYEKL. Trimming took 0 bases from V and 7 from J; bases not matched to a gene: 4. The chain's CDR3 is CASSQEQGARQPQHF. CDR3 coding DNA: TGCGCCAGCAGCCAAGAACAGGGGGCGCGGCAGCCCCAGCATTTT.

The genes are TRBV19 and TRBJ2-3; 9 nucleotides line up with TRBD1. Unmatched junction bases numbered 4, after V lost 5 bases and J lost 1 base. Germline loops: CDR1 LNHDA, CDR2 SQIVND (reference sequence). The length of the CDR3 is 15 residues. The CDR3, as DNA: TGTGCCAGTAGTCCGGACAGGGGAGGCACAGATACGCAGTATTTT. It is translated as CASSPDRGGTDTQYF.

This clone was observed a few times. This chain connects TRBV5-8 to TRBJ1-5; D is ambiguous. Germline assignment: CDR1 SGHTS and CDR2 YDEGEE. V was clipped by 4 bases and J by 9 bases, with 17 bases between them. The CDR3 totals 14 residues. The CDR3 region has the DNA TGTGCCAGCAGCGAGGAGAGGGTTCGGGTGCCCCAGCATTTT. This gives the protein CASSEERVRVPQHF.

This sequence joins TRBV6-6 and TRBJ1-6, with 9 bases that match TRBD1. Germline V gene lookup returns CDR1 MNHNY and CDR2 SVGAGI (reference sequence). J was trimmed by 3 bases and V by 5 bases; bases with no gene match: 5. The CDR3 is 16 residues long. The CDR3 loop reads CASSPWTGDYNSPLHF. For the CDR3, the DNA is TGTGCCAGCAGTCCTTGGACAGGGGACTATAATTCACCCCTCCACTTT.

This chain joins TRBV7-2 and TRBJ1-2, with TRBD1 as a possible D gene (5 bases). The length of the CDR3 is 15 residues. V dropped 3 bases and J dropped 5 bases, with 16 bases sitting between them. Germline-derived CDR1 and CDR2 are SGHTA and FQGNSA. The CDR3 nucleotides read TGTGCCAGCAGCTTGAGTGCGACAGCTACGTATGGCTACACCTTC. The encoded protein is CASSLSATATYGYTF.

The V gene is TRBV11-1, the J gene TRBJ2-5; D is perhaps TRBD1 (5 bases). Trimming took 1 base from V and 0 from J, leaving 9 bases between them. The CDR3 consists of 15 residues. The germline CDR1 and CDR2 sequences are SGHAT and FQDESV (reference sequence). The CDR3 nucleotides read TGTGCCAGCAGCTTAGGCAGGGCTAACCAAGAGACCCAGTACTTC. It encodes CASSLGRANQETQYF.

The rearrangement links TRBV10-2 to TRBJ2-7; weak D call: TRBD1 (6 bases). The ends were cut back, 0 bases at V and 3 bases at J, with 18 bases in the middle. The V gene's germline CDR1 is WSHSY and CDR2 SAAADI. There are 17 residues in the CDR3. CDR3 sequence: CASSESTGRLRRYEQYF. Written as DNA, the CDR3 is TGCGCCAGCAGTGAGTCGACAGGAAGGTTAAGGCGCTACGAGCAGTACTTC.

V and J are TRBV19 and TRBJ1-5; possibly TRBD1 for D (5 bases). The CDR3 has 15 amino acids. The germline gives CDR1 LNHDA, CDR2 SQIVND (reference sequence). V was pared by 6 bases and J by 1 base, with 13 bases between. CDR3 DNA sequence: TGTGCCAGTAGCACGACAGTGGGAAGCAATCAGCCCCAGCATTTT. Its translation: CASSTTVGSNQPQHF.

The chain carries TRBV10-1 and TRBJ2-6; D not resolved. Trimming cost V 0 bases and J 4 bases, with 13 bases left between them. CDR1 WNHNN and CDR2 SYGVQD come from the germline V gene (reference sequence). The CDR3 has 17 residues. The DNA of the CDR3 is TGCGCCAGCAGTGAGTCGAAGTTAGAATCCGGGGCCAACGTCCTGACTTTC. Translated: CASSESKLESGANVLTF.

J is TRBJ1-4 and V is TRBV2; TRBD1 might be the D (5 bases). CDR3 length: 14 amino acids. CDR1 is SNHLY and CDR2 is FYNNEI in the germline V gene. Trimming left V 7 bases short and J 7 bases short, with 16 bases between. Written as DNA, the CDR3 is TGTGCCAGCATCTACGGGGGTGAGGGTGAAAAACTGTTTTTT. This codes for CASIYGGEGEKLFF.

The V and J genes are TRBV9 and TRBJ2-7, with TRBD1 as a possible D gene (6 bases). Germline V CDR1 and CDR2: SGDLS, YYNGEE. The CDR3 extends over 14 amino acids. V lost 4 bases and J lost 0, with 11 bases in between. The CDR3 nucleotides read TGTGCCAGCAGCCCCGTGGGGGCCTCCTACGAGCAGTACTTC. This codes for CASSPVGASYEQYF.

The chain joins TRBV2 to TRBJ2-7; no clear D. The V and J ends lost 2 bases and 6 bases respectively, with 14 bases between them. Germline V gives CDR1 SNHLY, CDR2 FYNNEI. The CDR3 is 14 amino acids. The CDR3 DNA reads TGTGCCAGCAGTGAACTAACGAACTGGAGCGAGCAGTACTTC. Translation gives CASSELTNWSEQYF.

The chain links TRBV10-3 to TRBJ2-5; 10 bases match TRBD2. V shed 5 bases and J 9 bases; nucleotides not matched to a gene: 9. In germline, CDR1 is ENHRY, CDR2 SYGVKD. The CDR3 is 14 residues long. The CDR3 spells CAISSTSGALAQYF. CDR3 nucleotides: TGTGCCATCAGTTCCACTAGCGGGGCTCTGGCCCAGTACTTC.

The chain recombines TRBV15 with TRBJ2-1; 10 bases agree with TRBD1. The junction had 9 bases not matched to a gene; V was cut back by 8 bases and J by 5 bases. CDR1 is LNHNV and CDR2 is YYDKDF in the germline V gene (reference sequence). The CDR3 covers 15 residues. CDR3 sequence: CATFQPGTGDNEQFF. The CDR3 DNA reads TGTGCCACCTTCCAACCCGGGACAGGGGACAATGAGCAGTTCTTC. The entire variable domain, with the rest obtained from reference TRBV15 and TRBJ2-1, is as follows: DAMVIQNPRYQVTQFGKPVTLSCSQTLNHNVMYWYQQKSSQAPKLLFHYYDKDFNNEADTPDNFQSRRPNTSFCFLDIRSPGLGDTAMYLCATFQPGTGDNEQFFGPGTRLTVL.

The chain couples TRBV29-1 to TRBJ2-1, with TRBD2 as a possible D gene (6 bases). V lost 0 bases and J lost 0, with 12 bases in between. The CDR3 spans 16 residues. CDR1 SQVTM and CDR2 ANQGSEA come from the germline V gene. Here the CDR3 reads CSVEEEGESSYNEQFF. The CDR3 region has the DNA TGCAGCGTTGAAGAGGAGGGAGAGAGCTCCTACAATGAGCAGTTCTTC.

The chain carries TRBV10-3 and TRBJ2-1; D is uncertain. CDR1 ENHRY and CDR2 SYGVKD come from the germline V gene. Trimming removed 4 bases at V and 9 bases at J, with 7 bases between. CDR3 length equals 11 residues. CDR3 sequence reads: CAISVTGEQFF. CDR3 in DNA: TGTGCCATCAGTGTTACGGGTGAGCAGTTCTTC.

The chain recombines TRBV11-3 with TRBJ2-7; D is perhaps TRBD1 (6 bases). Per the germline V gene, CDR1 is SGHNT and CDR2 is YENEEA. The CDR3 extends over 14 amino acids. The ends were cut back, 5 bases at V and 3 bases at J, with 14 bases in the middle. CDR3 amino acids: CASSLNRVFYEQYF. Written as DNA, the CDR3 is TGTGCCAGCAGCCTCAACAGGGTGTTCTACGAGCAGTACTTC.

The chain joins TRBV5-1 to TRBJ1-1; no firm D call. The length of the CDR3 is 14 residues. Germline values: CDR1 SGHRS, CDR2 YFSETQ. V dropped 0 bases and J dropped 5 bases, with 11 bases sitting between them. The CDR3 sequence: CASSLDFRRTEAFF. Here the CDR3 DNA reads TGCGCCAGCAGCTTGGATTTTCGCAGAACTGAAGCTTTCTTT.

The chain recombines TRBV11-2 with TRBJ1-3; D call uncertain. Trimming cost V 3 bases and J 2 bases, with 8 bases left between them. The germline CDR1 and CDR2 sequences are SGHAT and FQNNGV. The CDR3 loop spans 14 amino acids. The CDR3 bases are TGTGCCAGCAGCTTGAGAGGCCCTGGAAACACCATATATTTT. This sequence encodes CASSLRGPGNTIYF. Complete variable domain (other parts from reference TRBV11-2 and TRBJ1-3): EAGVAQSPRYKIIEKRQSVAFWCNPISGHATLYWYQQILGQGPKLLIQFQNNGVVDDSQLPKDRFSAERLKGVDSTLKIQPAKLEDSAVYLCASSLRGPGNTIYFGEGSWLTVV.

The chain links TRBV10-3 to TRBJ1-3, with D possibly matching TRBD1 (5 bases). Per germline, CDR1 ENHRY and CDR2 SYGVKD. CDR3 length: 16 amino acids. Deletions cut 3 bases from V and 3 bases from J, with 15 bases between. CDR3 nucleotide sequence: TGTGCCATCAGTGACTGGGAGGGGCCCGGTGGAAACACCATATATTTT. Its translation is CAISDWEGPGGNTIYF.

The sample holds a few counts of this clone. The J gene is TRBJ1-1, the V gene TRBV3-1 (or the pseudogene TRBV3-2); the D is unclear. Germline loops: CDR1 LGHDT, CDR2 YNNKEL (reference sequence). The CDR3 covers 16 residues. Trimming pared 4 bases from V and 0 bases from J, leaving 15 bases between. CDR3 nucleotide sequence: TGTGCCAGCAGCCCTGATAGGGAGCTCCTGAACACTGAAGCTTTCTTT. Its translation: CASSPDRELLNTEAFF.

The chain has TRBV25-1 and TRBJ1-2, with 8 bases fitting TRBD1. Germline V gene sequence: CDR1 MGHDK, CDR2 SYGVNS. The J segment lost 3 bases and the V segment lost 8 bases, leaving 8 bases of the junction unmatched. CDR3 size: 14 residues. In nucleotides, the CDR3 is TGTGCCAGCTCCACTGACAGGGGTGACTATGGCTACACCTTC. It translates to CASSTDRGDYGYTF.